Listed below are T cell receptor beta chains from one sample, sequenced in a study of blood T cell repertoires in COVID-19. Only in-frame clones appear in the TCRdb table, and some are missing; sequencing was by immunoSEQ multiplex PCR. The sample shows approximately 230,000 clones, around 80% of them seen only once. The sample comprised peripheral blood. Every receptor here comes from a man younger than 45 with active or convalescent COVID-19. The CDR3 runs from the conserved cysteine through the conserved F or W. D genes are given only for firm matches. Some rows have no size entry. The others give once, few or many, or a class for an expanded clone.

clone size	V gene	CDR3 length	J gene	D gene	CDR3 DNA	CDR3 protein
NA	TRBV11-3	16	TRBJ2-1	TRBD1	TGTGCCAGCAGCCCTGAGTGGGACAGGAGATACAATGAGCAGTTCTTC	CASSPEWDRRYNEQFF
NA	TRBV9	14	TRBJ1-5	NA	TGTGCCAGCAGCGGAGGCGGAGGGCAGGAGCCCCAGCATTTT	CASSGGGGQEPQHF
NA	TRBV5-1	15	TRBJ2-2	TRBD2	TGCGCCAGCAGCAGTAGCGGGGGGAACACCGGGGAGCTGTTTTTT	CASSSSGGNTGELFF
NA	TRBV28	15	TRBJ2-7	TRBD2	TGTGCCAGCAATACTCCGGGACTAGGGGCCTACGAGCAGTACTTC	CASNTPGLGAYEQYF
NA	TRBV28	12	TRBJ1-2	NA	TGTGCCAGCAGTTTTCAGGGCTATGGCTACACCTTC	CASSFQGYGYTF
NA	TRBV28	14	TRBJ1-3	NA	TGTGCCAGCAGTCTCCTTAACTCTGGAAACACCATATATTTT	CASSLLNSGNTIYF
NA	TRBV30	15	TRBJ2-7	NA	TGTGCCTGGAGTGGCCTAGGGAGAGGAGACTACGAGCAGTACTTC	CAWSGLGRGDYEQYF
NA	TRBV28	17	TRBJ2-5	TRBD2	TGTGCCAGCAGTTTCACCTATAGCGGGGGGGACCAAGAGACCCAGTACTTC	CASSFTYSGGDQETQYF
NA	TRBV14	11	TRBJ2-7	NA	TGTGCCAGCGCCTCGGGTTACGAGCAGTACTTC	CASASGYEQYF
NA	TRBV19	15	TRBJ2-3	TRBD1	TGTGCCAGTAGTGTCGGGACAGGGGTCACAGATACGCAGTATTTT	CASSVGTGVTDTQYF
few	TRBV6-1	16	TRBJ2-3	NA	TGTGCCAGCAGTGAACCGCAGGGCACTAGCACAGATACGCAGTATTTT	CASSEPQGTSTDTQYF
NA	TRBV6-1	14	TRBJ2-7	TRBD1	TGTGCCAGCAGTGAAGGGGCAGGGGGCTGGGCGCAGTACTTC	CASSEGAGGWAQYF
NA	TRBV18	15	TRBJ2-1	NA	TGTGCCAGCTCACCCCCGGGGATCTCCTACAATGAGCAGTTCTTC	CASSPPGISYNEQFF
NA	TRBV7-9	14	TRBJ2-7	NA	TGTGCCAGCAGCTTACAGGGCAGCTCCTACGAGCAGTACTTC	CASSLQGSSYEQYF
NA	TRBV5-4	14	TRBJ2-3	TRBD1	TGTGCCAGCAGCTCGACACGTTGGACAGGGGTGATGTATTTT	CASSSTRWTGVMYF
NA	TRBV4-1	16	TRBJ2-7	TRBD2	TGCGCCAGCAGCCAAGTGGGGGGACTAGCTCGATACGAGCAGTACTTC	CASSQVGGLARYEQYF
NA	TRBV6-1	15	TRBJ2-7	TRBD2	TGTGCCAGCAGTGACCCGGGACTAGCGGCTGGCGAGCAGTACTTC	CASSDPGLAAGEQYF
NA	TRBV4-1	17	TRBJ1-5	NA	TGCGCCAGCAGCCAAGCCCCCCAGGTAGTGGGCAATCAGCCCCAGCATTTT	CASSQAPQVVGNQPQHF
NA	TRBV21-1	15	TRBJ2-7	NA	TGTGCCAGCAGCACCACCTCTTGGCGGCTCTACGAGCAGTACTTC	CASSTTSWRLYEQYF
NA	TRBV9	16	TRBJ2-7	TRBD2	TGTGCCAGCAGCGTAGGCGGGAGGGGAAGCTCCTACGAGCAGTACTTC	CASSVGGRGSSYEQYF
NA	TRBV19	14	TRBJ1-1	NA	TGTGCCAGTAGTTTACAGGGCAGCTACACTGAAGCTTTCTTT	CASSLQGSYTEAFF
NA	TRBV4-1	15	TRBJ1-1	TRBD1	TGCGCCAGCAGCCAAGTGGCAGGGGGGAACACTGAAGCTTTCTTT	CASSQVAGGNTEAFF
NA	TRBV10-3	19	TRBJ2-7	TRBD2	TGTGCCATCAGTGCGATAGCGGGAGGTCATCGTGGGCCTATGGGCGAGCAGTACTTC	CAISAIAGGHRGPMGEQYF
NA	TRBV28	16	TRBJ1-1	NA	TGTGCCAGCAGTCATGGAACGGACAGAATGAACACTGAAGCTTTCTTT	CASSHGTDRMNTEAFF
once	TRBV12-3/TRBV12-4	13	TRBJ2-1	NA	TGTGCCAGCACCCCTGTCGGGATCAATGAGCAGTTCTTC	CASTPVGINEQFF
few	TRBV2	14	TRBJ2-7	TRBD1	TGTGCCAGCAGTGACGGGACAGGGGTCCACGAGCAGTACTTC	CASSDGTGVHEQYF
few	TRBV6-2/TRBV6-3	15	TRBJ2-5	TRBD2	TGTGCCAGCAGTTATTCTAGCGGGGGGTTAATGGCCCAGTACTTC	CASSYSSGGLMAQYF
NA	TRBV29-1	13	TRBJ1-5	NA	TGCAGCGTTGGGGCGGGGTTGGATCAGCCCCAGCATTTT	CSVGAGLDQPQHF
NA	TRBV19	13	TRBJ2-2	NA	TGTGCCAGTAGTCCCCCGGGGTGGGTGGAGCTGTTTTTT	CASSPPGWVELFF
few	TRBV5-6	15	TRBJ1-2	TRBD1	TGTGCCAGCAGGATAACAGGGGAGAAGGGCTATGGCTACACCTTC	CASRITGEKGYGYTF
NA	TRBV5-1	14	TRBJ2-7	TRBD2	TGCGCCAGCACGGAGGCGGGGGGATTGATGGAGCAGTACTTC	CASTEAGGLMEQYF
NA	TRBV13	14	TRBJ2-7	TRBD1	TGTGCCAGCAGCCCCAGACAGGGCCTCGGTGAGCAGTACTTC	CASSPRQGLGEQYF
NA	TRBV5-1	15	TRBJ2-7	NA	TGCGCCAGCAGCTTCGGACAGACCCTCTCCTACGAGCAGTACTTC	CASSFGQTLSYEQYF
NA	TRBV11-2	13	TRBJ2-7	TRBD1	TGTGCCAGCAGCCCGGACAGGGCATACGAGCAGTACTTC	CASSPDRAYEQYF
NA	TRBV6-1	16	TRBJ2-7	TRBD1	TGTGCCAGCAGTGAATCAGCAGGGGGAAATCGCTACGAGCAGTACTTC	CASSESAGGNRYEQYF
once	TRBV3-1/TRBV3-2	14	TRBJ2-4	NA	TGTGCCAGCAGCCGCCTAACTAGTACGAACATTCAGTACTTC	CASSRLTSTNIQYF
once	TRBV7-2	15	TRBJ2-3	TRBD2	TGTGCCAGCAGCTCTAGCGGGGGGCTCACAGATACGCAGTATTTT	CASSSSGGLTDTQYF
NA	TRBV2	13	TRBJ1-1	NA	TGTGCCAGCAGACAGTTTATGAACACTGAAGCTTTCTTT	CASRQFMNTEAFF
NA	TRBV28	15	TRBJ2-7	TRBD1	TGTGCCAGCAGTGGACAGGGGGATTCCTACTACGAGCAGTACTTC	CASSGQGDSYYEQYF
NA	TRBV2	15	TRBJ2-1	TRBD1	TGTGCCAGCAGGAAGGACAGGGGAAGTTATAATGAGCAGTTCTTC	CASRKDRGSYNEQFF
NA	TRBV28	19	TRBJ2-2	TRBD2	TGTGCCAGCTGGAAAGAAGGGACTAGCGGGGGGGGAAACACCGGGGAGCTGTTTTTT	CASWKEGTSGGGNTGELFF
NA	TRBV5-8	15	TRBJ1-4	TRBD1	TGTGCCAGCAGCTTGGGGGACAGGGTGGTCGAAAAACTGTTTTTT	CASSLGDRVVEKLFF
NA	TRBV7-5	21	TRBJ1-5	NA	TGTGCCAGAAGCTTCGGGGGGCCGGGACAGGATAAAAGTGATCGCAATCAGCCCCAGCATTTT	CARSFGGPGQDKSDRNQPQHF
NA	TRBV6-5	16	TRBJ2-4	NA	TGTGCCAGCAGTTACTCGAAAGGACAGTCGTGGATCATTCAGTACTTC	CASSYSKGQSWIIQYF